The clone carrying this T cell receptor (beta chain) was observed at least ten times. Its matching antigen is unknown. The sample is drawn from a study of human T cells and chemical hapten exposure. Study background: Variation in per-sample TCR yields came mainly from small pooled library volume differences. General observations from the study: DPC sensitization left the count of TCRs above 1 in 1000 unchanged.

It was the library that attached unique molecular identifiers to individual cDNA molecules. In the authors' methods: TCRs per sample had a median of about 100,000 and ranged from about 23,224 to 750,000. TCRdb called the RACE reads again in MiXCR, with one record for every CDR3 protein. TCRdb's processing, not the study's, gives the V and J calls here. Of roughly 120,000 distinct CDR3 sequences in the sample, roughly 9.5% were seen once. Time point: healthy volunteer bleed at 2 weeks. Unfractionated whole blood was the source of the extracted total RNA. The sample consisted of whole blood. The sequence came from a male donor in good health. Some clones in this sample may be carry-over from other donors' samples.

The CDR3 sequence: CAGQGFSTDTQYF. CDR3 nucleotides: TGTGCCGGTCAGGGCTTCAGCACAGATACGCAGTATTTT. The rearrangement joins TRBV10-3 to TRBJ2-3; a possible D gene is TRBD1 (5 bases). The CDR3 sequence is 13 residues long. With 11 bases removed from V and 0 bases from J, the gap between germline ends came to 12 bases. Per germline, CDR1 ENHRY and CDR2 SYGVKD.